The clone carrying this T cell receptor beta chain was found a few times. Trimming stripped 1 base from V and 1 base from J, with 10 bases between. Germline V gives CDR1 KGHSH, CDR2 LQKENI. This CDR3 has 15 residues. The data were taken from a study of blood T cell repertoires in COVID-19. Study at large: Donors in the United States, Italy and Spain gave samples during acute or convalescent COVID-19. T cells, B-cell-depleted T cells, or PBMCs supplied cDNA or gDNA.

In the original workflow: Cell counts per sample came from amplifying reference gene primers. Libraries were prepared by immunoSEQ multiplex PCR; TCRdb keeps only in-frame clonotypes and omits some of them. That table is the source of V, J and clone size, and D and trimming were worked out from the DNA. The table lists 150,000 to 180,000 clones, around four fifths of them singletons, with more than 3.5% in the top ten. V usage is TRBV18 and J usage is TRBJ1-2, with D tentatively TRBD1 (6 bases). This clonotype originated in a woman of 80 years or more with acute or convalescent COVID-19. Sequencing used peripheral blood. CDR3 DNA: TGTGCCAGCTCACCACGACAGGTGAATAACTATGGCTACACCTTC. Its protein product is CASSPRQVNNYGYTF.